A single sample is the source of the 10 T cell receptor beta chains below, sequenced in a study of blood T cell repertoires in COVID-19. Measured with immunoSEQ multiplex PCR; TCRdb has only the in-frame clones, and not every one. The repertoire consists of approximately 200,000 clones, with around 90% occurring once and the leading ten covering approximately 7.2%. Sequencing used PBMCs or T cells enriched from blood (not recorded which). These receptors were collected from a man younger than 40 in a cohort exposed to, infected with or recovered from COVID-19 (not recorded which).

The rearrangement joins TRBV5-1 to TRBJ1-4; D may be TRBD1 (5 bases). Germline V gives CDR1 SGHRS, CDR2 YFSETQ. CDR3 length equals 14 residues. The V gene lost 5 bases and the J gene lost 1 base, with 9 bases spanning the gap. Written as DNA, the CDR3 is TGCGCCAGCAGTTCGGGGGGAACTAATGAAAAACTGTTTTTT. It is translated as CASSSGGTNEKLFF.

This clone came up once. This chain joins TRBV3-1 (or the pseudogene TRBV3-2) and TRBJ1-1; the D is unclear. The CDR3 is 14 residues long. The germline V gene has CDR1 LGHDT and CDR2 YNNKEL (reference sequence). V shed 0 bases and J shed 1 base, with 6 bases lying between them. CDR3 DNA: TGTGCCAGCAGCCAAGATCACGGGAACACTGAAGCTTTCTTT. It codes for CASSQDHGNTEAFF.

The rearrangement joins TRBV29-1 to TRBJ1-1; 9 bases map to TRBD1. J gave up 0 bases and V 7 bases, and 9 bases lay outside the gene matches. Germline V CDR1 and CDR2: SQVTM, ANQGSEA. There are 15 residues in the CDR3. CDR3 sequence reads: CSGADRGGVNTEAFF. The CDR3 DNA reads TGCAGCGGGGCGGACAGGGGCGGCGTGAACACTGAAGCTTTCTTT. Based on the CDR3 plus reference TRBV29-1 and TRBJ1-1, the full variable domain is SAVISQKPSRDICQRGTSLTIQCQVDSQVTMMFWYRQQPGQSLTLIATANQGSEATYESGFVIDKFPISRPNLTFSTLTVSNMSPEDSSIYLCSGADRGGVNTEAFFGQGTRLTVV.

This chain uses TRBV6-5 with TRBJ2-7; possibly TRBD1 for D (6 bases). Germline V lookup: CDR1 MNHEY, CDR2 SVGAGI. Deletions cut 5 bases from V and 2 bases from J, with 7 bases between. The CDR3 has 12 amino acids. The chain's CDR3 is CASSRDTYEQYF. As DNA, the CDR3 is TGTGCCAGCAGTCGGGACACCTACGAGCAGTACTTC.

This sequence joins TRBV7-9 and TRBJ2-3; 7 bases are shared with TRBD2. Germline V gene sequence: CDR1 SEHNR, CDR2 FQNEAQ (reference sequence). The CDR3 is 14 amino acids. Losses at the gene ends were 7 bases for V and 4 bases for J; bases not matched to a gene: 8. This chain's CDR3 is CASITGLVPDTQYF. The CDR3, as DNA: TGTGCCAGCATCACAGGACTAGTTCCAGATACGCAGTATTTT.

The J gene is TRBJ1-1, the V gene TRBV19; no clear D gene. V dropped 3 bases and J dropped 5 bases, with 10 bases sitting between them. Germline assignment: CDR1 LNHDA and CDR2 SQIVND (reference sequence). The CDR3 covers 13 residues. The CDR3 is CASSISIWTEAFF. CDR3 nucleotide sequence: TGTGCCAGTAGTATCAGTATTTGGACTGAAGCTTTCTTT.

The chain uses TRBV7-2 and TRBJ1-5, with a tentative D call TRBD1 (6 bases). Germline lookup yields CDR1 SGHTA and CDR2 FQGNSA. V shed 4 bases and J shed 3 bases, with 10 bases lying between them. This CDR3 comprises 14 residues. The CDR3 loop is CASSYRTVNQPQHF. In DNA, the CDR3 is TGTGCCAGCAGCTACCGGACAGTCAATCAGCCCCAGCATTTT.

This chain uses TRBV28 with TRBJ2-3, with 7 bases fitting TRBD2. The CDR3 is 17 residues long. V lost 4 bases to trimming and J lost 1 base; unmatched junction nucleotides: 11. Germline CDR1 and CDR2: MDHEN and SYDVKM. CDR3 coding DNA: TGTGCCAGCAGTTACCTAAGGCTTCGGGAGGGCACAGATACGCAGTATTTT. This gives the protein CASSYLRLREGTDTQYF.

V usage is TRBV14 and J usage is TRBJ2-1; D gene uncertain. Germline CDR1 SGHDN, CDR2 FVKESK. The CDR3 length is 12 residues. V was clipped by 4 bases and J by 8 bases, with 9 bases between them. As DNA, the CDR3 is TGTGCCAGCAGCCCCTACGGTGATGAGCAGTTCTTC. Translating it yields CASSPYGDEQFF.

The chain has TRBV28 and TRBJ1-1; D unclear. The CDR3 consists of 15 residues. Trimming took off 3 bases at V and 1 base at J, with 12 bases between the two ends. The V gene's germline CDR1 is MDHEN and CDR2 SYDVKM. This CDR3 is CASSLVRLRNTEAFF. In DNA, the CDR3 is TGTGCCAGCAGTTTGGTGAGGCTCCGGAACACTGAAGCTTTCTTT.